This passage covers 30 T cell receptor beta chains from one sample sequenced in a study of neurological immune-mediated disorders. TCRdb re-derived calls from the 5' RACE reads in MiXCR, one entry per CDR3 protein. The sample has 55,000 to 65,000 distinct CDR3 sequences, about 3.5% seen once; the top ten hold 2.2%. The source material was PBMCs. Receptor source: a woman in her forties or fifties with multiple sclerosis.

This clonotype occurred many times. A much larger clone is a single base away; this may be a read error. This chain links TRBV10-3 with TRBJ2-4; D ambiguous. Germline-derived CDR1 and CDR2 are ENHRY and SYGVKD. V gave up 10 bases and J gave up 5 bases, with 12 bases separating them. The CDR3 spans 12 residues. CDR3 coding DNA: TGTGCCACGGCTGAAACGGAAAACATTCAGTACTTC. It yields the protein CATAETENIQYF.

The table lists this clonotype with many counts. The rearrangement links TRBV29-1 to TRBJ1-3; 8 bases are a match to TRBD1. The CDR3 spans 14 residues. V gave up 6 bases and J gave up 7 bases; unmatched junction bases: 11. The germline CDR1 and CDR2 sequences are SQVTM and ANQGSEA. DNA of the CDR3: TGCAGCGTAGATAACAGGGGGTTGTCTAACACCATATATTTT. Its protein is CSVDNRGLSNTIYF.

The table lists this clonotype with a few counts. The V and J genes are TRBV18 and TRBJ2-7; D is undetermined. This CDR3 has 13 residues. The germline CDR1 and CDR2 sequences are KGHSH and LQKENI. V was shortened by 2 bases and J by 6 bases, with 11 bases between the two germline ends. DNA of the CDR3: TGTGCCAGCTCACCAAACGCCCAGGCCGAGCAGTACTTC. Translation: CASSPNAQAEQYF.

In its sample, this clonotype was seen many times. CDR3 region: CASGTSGNHEQFF. The CDR3 coding sequence is TGTGCCAGTGGGACTAGCGGGAATCATGAGCAGTTCTTC. The V and J genes are TRBV6-5 and TRBJ2-1; 13 bases line up with TRBD2. The CDR3 contains 13 residues. J gave up 8 bases and V 9 bases, and 4 bases lay outside the gene matches. Germline-derived CDR1 and CDR2 are MNHEY and SVGAGI.

This clonotype was detected ten times or more. The chain employs TRBV7-8 and TRBJ2-2; 7 nucleotides agree with TRBD2. There are 19 residues in the CDR3. The V segment lost 2 bases and the J segment 4 bases; nucleotides outside the gene matches: 16. CDR1 is SGHVS, CDR2 FQNEAQ, per germline. CDR3 protein: CASSLLQSGAGVSTGELFF. The CDR3 nucleotides are TGTGCCAGCAGCTTACTACAGTCCGGGGCGGGAGTTTCCACCGGGGAGCTGTTTTTT.

This clonotype was detected ten times or more. The chain links TRBV15 to TRBJ2-1; D might be TRBD1 (5 bases). The ends were cut back, 0 bases at V and 3 bases at J, with 9 bases in the middle. Germline CDR1 is LNHNV and CDR2 is YYDKDF (reference sequence). This CDR3 spans 15 amino acids. CDR3 coding DNA: TGTGCCACCAGCAGAGAGCGACAGCTCTACAATGAGCAGTTCTTC. It is translated as CATSRERQLYNEQFF.

This clonotype was counted ten times or more. The chain joins TRBV5-1 to TRBJ1-1; no reliable D call. The CDR3 totals 14 residues. Germline V gene data show CDR1 as SGHRS and CDR2 as YFSETQ. Between the trimmed V and J ends, which lost 6 bases and 2 bases, there was a span of 14 bases. CDR3 coding DNA: TGCGCCAGCACCTGGGCAGGCGTTAACACTGAAGCTTTCTTT. Protein product: CASTWAGVNTEAFF.

The table lists this clonotype with many counts. One end of the junction is discordant with germline, which a read error may explain. The chain recombines TRBV7-9 with TRBJ1-5; D not certain. The CDR3 extends over 14 amino acids. From germline, CDR1 is SEHNR and CDR2 FQNEAQ (reference sequence). The CDR3 reads CASSFDGINQPQNF. CDR3 DNA: TGTGCCAGCAGCTTCGACGGGATTAATCAGCCCCAGAATTTT.

The chain recombines TRBV18 with TRBJ2-2; tentative D call: TRBD1 (5 bases). CDR1 KGHSH and CDR2 LQKENI come from the germline V gene. The CDR3 contains 20 residues. The ends were cut back, 0 bases at V and 6 bases at J, with 26 bases in the middle. CDR3 DNA: TGTGCCAGCTCACCACCAATAGGCCTCAGGGTATTCTCGAGCGCCGGGGAGCTGTTTTTT. Translation gives CASSPPIGLRVFSSAGELFF. Together with reference TRBV18 and TRBJ2-2, the CDR3 gives the full variable domain: NAGVMQNPRHLVRRRGQEARLRCSPMKGHSHVYWYRQLPEEGLKFMVYLQKENIIDESGMPKERFSAEFPKEGPSILRIQQVVRGDSAAYFCASSPPIGLRVFSSAGELFFGEGSRLTVL.

Only a few counts were recorded for this clonotype. The chain combines TRBV3-1 with TRBJ2-7; 7 bases match TRBD1. The J segment lost 10 bases and the V segment lost 5 bases, leaving 14 bases of the junction unmatched. The CDR3 runs to 14 residues. Germline values: CDR1 LGHDT, CDR2 YNNKEL (reference sequence). The CDR3 loop is CASSTGERTFLQYF. As DNA, the CDR3 is TGTGCCAGCAGCACAGGGGAACGCACATTCCTACAGTACTTC.

In this sample, this clonotype turned up a few times. CDR3 region: CASSPRGNTEAFF. The CDR3, as DNA: TGTGCCAGCAGCCCTCGAGGGAACACTGAAGCTTTCTTT. The genes are TRBV3-1 and TRBJ1-1; D gene uncertain. Trimming removed 4 bases at V and 1 base at J, with 7 bases between. Looked up from germline, CDR1 is LGHDT and CDR2 is YNNKEL (reference sequence). The CDR3 length is 13 residues.

This clonotype was detected ten times or more. The genes are TRBV20-1 and TRBJ2-7; 12 nucleotides agree with TRBD2. Trimming removed 3 bases from V and 3 bases from J; junction bases left unmatched: 3. The germline V gene has CDR1 DFQATT and CDR2 SNEGSKA (reference sequence). The CDR3 is 14 amino acids. The CDR3 loop reads CSASGTSGLYEQYF. In nucleotides, the CDR3 is TGCAGTGCTAGTGGGACTAGCGGGCTCTACGAGCAGTACTTC.

This clonotype was recorded at least ten times. Germline is not matched at one junction end, which may reflect a read error. CDR3 region: CASSSKMNTEAFF. As DNA, the CDR3 is TGTGCTAGCAGCTCCAAGATGAACACTGAAGCTTTCTTT. This rearrangement joins TRBV7-7 to TRBJ1-1; D remains unclear. This CDR3 contains 13 residues. Germline CDR1 SSHAT, CDR2 FNYEAQ (reference sequence).

In its sample, this clonotype was seen many times. The rearrangement links TRBV28 to TRBJ1-5, with D tentatively TRBD1 (5 bases). This CDR3 region has 15 residues. Looked up from germline, CDR1 is MDHEN and CDR2 is SYDVKM. Trimming removed 5 bases from V and 5 bases from J, with 16 bases in between. The CDR3, as DNA: TGTGCCAGCAGTCGAGTGTGGAGGGGTGATCAGCCCCAGCATTTT. Translation: CASSRVWRGDQPQHF.

This clonotype was seen at least ten times. The V gene is TRBV4-3, the J gene TRBJ1-5; D is undetermined. The CDR3 is 13 amino acids. Trimming took off 1 base at V and 7 bases at J, with 8 bases between the two ends. Germline CDR1 reads LGHNA; CDR2 reads YSLEER. The CDR3 bases are TGCGCCAGCAGCCAAGCGCTCGGCCAGCCCCAGCATTTT. It translates to CASSQALGQPQHF.

The gene calls are TRBV7-2 and TRBJ2-7; D gene uncertain. V gave up 5 bases and J gave up 0 bases, with 11 bases separating them. CDR3 length equals 14 residues. CDR1 is SGHTA, CDR2 FQGNSA, per germline. The CDR3: CASSLQVTSYEQYF. CDR3 sequence (DNA): TGTGCCAGCAGCCTTCAGGTGACCTCCTACGAGCAGTACTTC. The complete variable domain, with remaining parts taken from reference TRBV7-2 and TRBJ2-7, reads GAGVSQSPSNKVTEKGKDVELRCDPISGHTALYWYRQSLGQGLEFLIYFQGNSAPDKSGLPSDRFSAERTGGSVSTLTIQRTQQEDSAVYLCASSLQVTSYEQYFGPGTRLTVT.

This clonotype was counted at least ten times. The chain combines TRBV29-1 with TRBJ1-2, with no clear D. The CDR3 covers 13 residues. Germline V gene data show CDR1 as SQVTM and CDR2 as ANQGSEA. Trimming cost V 1 base and J 4 bases, with 10 bases left between them. The CDR3 loop is CSVEAQVSYGYTF. The CDR3 nucleotides are TGCAGCGTTGAAGCGCAGGTTAGCTATGGCTACACCTTC.

This clonotype was detected only a few times. The chain links TRBV7-2 to TRBJ1-5; 10 nucleotides align to TRBD1. This CDR3 contains 14 residues. CDR1 and CDR2 from the germline V gene are SGHTA and FQGNSA. The J segment lost 6 bases and the V segment lost 6 bases, leaving 5 bases of the junction unmatched. CDR3 amino acids: CASSLDRGGQPQHF. Here the CDR3 DNA reads TGTGCCAGCAGTTTGGACAGGGGGGGTCAGCCCCAGCATTTT.

Ten or more counts support this clonotype. The V gene is TRBV29-1, the J gene TRBJ1-1; tentatively, D is TRBD1 (5 bases). Germline V CDR1 and CDR2: SQVTM, ANQGSEA. V was cut by 7 bases and J by 4 bases, with 16 bases left in between. CDR3 length: 13 amino acids. The CDR3, as DNA: TGCAGCGCCAACCAGGGAAAAGGCACTGAAGCTTTCTTT. Protein: CSANQGKGTEAFF.

This clonotype showed up many times. The chain uses TRBV6-1 and TRBJ1-2, with a tentative D call TRBD1 (5 bases). The CDR3 consists of 13 residues. Between the trimmed V and J ends, which lost 11 bases and 3 bases, there was a span of 16 bases. The germline V gene encodes CDR1 MNHNS and CDR2 SASEGT. The CDR3 here is CAGRQTRDYGYTF. The CDR3 bases are TGTGCCGGCCGACAGACGAGGGACTATGGCTACACCTTC.

This clonotype was counted a few times. The J gene is TRBJ2-5, the V gene TRBV18; D not certain. V was clipped by 2 bases and J by 5 bases, with 15 bases between them. Germline CDR1 KGHSH, CDR2 LQKENI. The CDR3 consists of 15 residues. The CDR3 sequence is CASSPNPGFGETQYF. The DNA for the CDR3 is TGTGCCAGCTCACCAAATCCGGGCTTCGGGGAGACCCAGTACTTC.

In its sample, this clonotype was seen a few times. The rearrangement uses TRBV20-1 and TRBJ1-4; 11 bases fit TRBD1. The CDR3 is 13 residues long. In germline, CDR1 is DFQATT, CDR2 SNEGSKA (reference sequence). V shed 6 bases and J 7 bases; nucleotides not matched to a gene: 4. The CDR3 DNA reads TGCAGTGCCACGGGACAGGGGGGTGAAAAACTGTTTTTT. Its protein product is CSATGQGGEKLFF.

This clonotype was counted many times. The CDR3: CASSRRQAANTGELFF. The CDR3 DNA follows: TGTGCCAGCAGCCGACGACAGGCGGCGAACACCGGGGAGCTGTTTTTT. The gene calls are TRBV3-1 and TRBJ2-2; tentatively, D is TRBD1 (6 bases). Germline V lookup: CDR1 LGHDT, CDR2 YNNKEL (reference sequence). CDR3 size: 16 residues. V lost 4 bases, J lost 0 bases, and 12 bases lay in between. The full variable domain, with the rest looked up from reference TRBV3-1 and TRBJ2-2, is DTAVSQTPKYLVTQMGNDKSIKCEQNLGHDTMYWYKQDSKKFLKIMFSYNNKELIINETVPNRFSPKSPDKAHLNLHINSLELGDSAVYFCASSRRQAANTGELFFGEGSRLTVL.

The sample holds many counts of this clonotype. The J gene is TRBJ1-1, the V gene TRBV2, with 9 bases fitting TRBD1. The J segment lost 3 bases and the V segment lost 9 bases, leaving 8 bases of the junction unmatched. CDR3 length: 14 residues. Germline CDR1 is SNHLY and CDR2 is FYNNEI. Here the CDR3 reads CASDSGTGYTEAFF. The CDR3 nucleotides read TGTGCCAGTGATTCCGGGACAGGGTACACTGAAGCTTTCTTT.

The rearrangement links TRBV28 to TRBJ2-7; weak D call: TRBD2 (5 bases). Trimming cost V 6 bases and J 2 bases, with 14 bases left between them. The CDR3 extends over 14 amino acids. Germline CDR1 reads MDHEN; CDR2 reads SYDVKM. CDR3 in amino acids: CASSPPGSAYEQYF. The CDR3 coding sequence is TGTGCCAGCAGCCCTCCGGGGTCCGCCTACGAGCAGTACTTC.

This clonotype was picked up many times. This CDR3 is CSAETTDTQYF. Written as DNA, the CDR3 is TGCAGTGCCGAAACGACAGATACGCAGTATTTT. The chain recombines TRBV20-1 with TRBJ2-3, with D hard to call. This CDR3 contains 11 residues. V was pared by 6 bases and J by 3 bases, with 7 bases between. The germline CDR1 and CDR2 sequences are DFQATT and SNEGSKA (reference sequence).

For this clonotype: The germline gene is not matched at one end of the junction; a read error may be the cause. This chain uses TRBV24-1 with TRBJ1-5, with 8 positions matching TRBD1. The CDR3 runs 16 residues. Germline V CDR1 and CDR2: KGHDR, SFDVKD. CDR3 region: CATSDHDRGGNQPQNF. The CDR3 DNA is TGTGCCACCAGTGATCACGACAGGGGAGGCAATCAGCCCCAGAATTTT.

This clonotype was seen repeatedly, ten times or more. The chain is built from TRBV7-8 and TRBJ1-1, with D tentatively TRBD1 (6 bases). The V end was cut by 5 bases, the J end by 0 bases, with 16 bases between. The germline V gene encodes CDR1 SGHVS and CDR2 FQNEAQ. This CDR3 comprises 16 residues. The CDR3 region is CASSPRTGALNTEAFF. CDR3 in DNA: TGTGCCAGCAGCCCCAGGACGGGGGCCCTGAACACTGAAGCTTTCTTT.

This clonotype was seen at least ten times. The chain has TRBV4-3 and TRBJ2-7; no definite D call. The ends were cut back, 11 bases at V and 2 bases at J, with 19 bases in the middle. The germline V gene encodes CDR1 LGHNA and CDR2 YSLEER. The CDR3 totals 14 residues. CDR3 DNA sequence: TGCGCCGCCTTAGCTCGGGCTCCCACCTACGAGCAGTACTTC. This translates into CAALARAPTYEQYF.

This clonotype was counted ten times or more. The CDR3 is CSASKAGEVTQYF. CDR3 sequence (DNA): TGCAGTGCTAGTAAAGCGGGAGAAGTGACCCAGTACTTC. J is TRBJ2-5 and V is TRBV20-1, with 8 bases identical to TRBD2. CDR1 is DFQATT and CDR2 is SNEGSKA in the germline V gene (reference sequence). V was pared by 3 bases and J by 7 bases, with 7 bases of the junction left unmatched. The CDR3 loop spans 13 amino acids.